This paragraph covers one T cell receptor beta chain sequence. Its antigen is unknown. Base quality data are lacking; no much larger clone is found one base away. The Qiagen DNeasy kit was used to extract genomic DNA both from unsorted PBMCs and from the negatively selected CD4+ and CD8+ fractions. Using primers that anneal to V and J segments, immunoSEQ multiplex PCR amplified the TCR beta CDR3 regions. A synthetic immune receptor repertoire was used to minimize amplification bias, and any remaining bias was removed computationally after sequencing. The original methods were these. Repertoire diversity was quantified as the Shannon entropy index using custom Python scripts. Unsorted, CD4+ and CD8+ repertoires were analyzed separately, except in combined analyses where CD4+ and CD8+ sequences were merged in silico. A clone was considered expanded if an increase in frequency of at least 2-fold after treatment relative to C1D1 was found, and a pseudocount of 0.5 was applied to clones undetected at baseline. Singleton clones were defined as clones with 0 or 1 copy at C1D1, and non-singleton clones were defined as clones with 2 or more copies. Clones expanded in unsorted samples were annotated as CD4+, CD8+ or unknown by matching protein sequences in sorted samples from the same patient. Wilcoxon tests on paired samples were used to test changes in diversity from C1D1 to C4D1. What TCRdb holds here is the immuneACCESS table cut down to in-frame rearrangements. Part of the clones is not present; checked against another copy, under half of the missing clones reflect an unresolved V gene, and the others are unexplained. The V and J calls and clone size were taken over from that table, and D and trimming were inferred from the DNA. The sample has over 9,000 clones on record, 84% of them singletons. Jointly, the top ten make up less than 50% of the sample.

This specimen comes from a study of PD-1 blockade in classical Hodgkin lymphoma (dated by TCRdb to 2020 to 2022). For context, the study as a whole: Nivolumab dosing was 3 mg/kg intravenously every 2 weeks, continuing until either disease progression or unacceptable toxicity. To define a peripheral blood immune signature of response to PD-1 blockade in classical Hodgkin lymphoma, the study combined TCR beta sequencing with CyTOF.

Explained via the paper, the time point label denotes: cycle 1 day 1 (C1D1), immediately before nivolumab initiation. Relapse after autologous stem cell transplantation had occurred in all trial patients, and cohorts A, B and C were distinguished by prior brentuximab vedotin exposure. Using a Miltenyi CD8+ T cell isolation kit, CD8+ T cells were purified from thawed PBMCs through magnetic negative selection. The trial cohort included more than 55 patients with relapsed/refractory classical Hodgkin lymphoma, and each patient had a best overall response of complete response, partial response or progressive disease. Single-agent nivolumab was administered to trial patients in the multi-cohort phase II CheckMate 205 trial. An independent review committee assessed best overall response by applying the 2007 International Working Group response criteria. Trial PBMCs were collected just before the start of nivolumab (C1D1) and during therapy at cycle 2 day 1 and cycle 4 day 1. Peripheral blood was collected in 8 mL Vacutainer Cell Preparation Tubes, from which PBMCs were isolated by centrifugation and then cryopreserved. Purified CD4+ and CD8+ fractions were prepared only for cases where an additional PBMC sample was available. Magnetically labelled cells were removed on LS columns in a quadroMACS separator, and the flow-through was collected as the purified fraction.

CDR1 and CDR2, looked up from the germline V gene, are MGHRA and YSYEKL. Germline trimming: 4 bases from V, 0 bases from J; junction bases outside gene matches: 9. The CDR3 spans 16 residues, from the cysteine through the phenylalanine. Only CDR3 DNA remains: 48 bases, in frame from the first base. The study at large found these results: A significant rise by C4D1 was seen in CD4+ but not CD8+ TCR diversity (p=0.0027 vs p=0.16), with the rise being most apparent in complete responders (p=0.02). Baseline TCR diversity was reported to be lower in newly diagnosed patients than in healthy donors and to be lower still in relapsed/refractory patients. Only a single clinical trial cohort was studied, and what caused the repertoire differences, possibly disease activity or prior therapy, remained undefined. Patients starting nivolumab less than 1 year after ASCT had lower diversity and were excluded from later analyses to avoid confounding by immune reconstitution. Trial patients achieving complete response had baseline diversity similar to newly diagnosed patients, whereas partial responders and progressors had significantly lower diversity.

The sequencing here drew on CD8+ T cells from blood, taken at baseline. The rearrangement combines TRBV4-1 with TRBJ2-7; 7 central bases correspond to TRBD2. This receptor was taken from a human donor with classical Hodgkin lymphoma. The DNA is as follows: TGCGCCAGCAGCCCCCCAAGCGGGGCTTACTCCTACGAGCAGTACTTC. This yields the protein CASSPPSGAYSYEQYF.